Sequencing of this T cell receptor beta chain was carried out in a study of T cells in Graves' hyperthyroidism and ophthalmopathy. Amplification of TCR beta CDR3 regions used RNA as the template. Researchers ran a first-round RT-PCR on the TCR CDR3 using the HTBI primer set. A single record per CDR3 protein comes from TCRdb applying MiXCR to the multiplex PCR reads. Of about 340,000 distinct CDR3 sequences listed, roughly 23% were seen once; the top ten hold less than 65%. Regarding this clonotype: A much larger clone differs from this one at a single base, so this may be a read error.

Sequenced: blood. The receptor comes from a woman between 50 and 59 years old with Graves' hyperthyroidism.

CDR3 in DNA: TGCAGTGCTAGTAGCGGGCCACATAACTACGAGCAGTACTTC. Protein: CSASSGPHNYEQYF. The chain links TRBV20-1 to TRBJ2-7; 7 nucleotides match TRBD2. The trim removed 3 bases at V and 3 bases at J, leaving 8 bases unmatched. Germline V gene sequence: CDR1 DFQATT, CDR2 SNEGSKA (reference sequence). The CDR3 runs 14 residues.